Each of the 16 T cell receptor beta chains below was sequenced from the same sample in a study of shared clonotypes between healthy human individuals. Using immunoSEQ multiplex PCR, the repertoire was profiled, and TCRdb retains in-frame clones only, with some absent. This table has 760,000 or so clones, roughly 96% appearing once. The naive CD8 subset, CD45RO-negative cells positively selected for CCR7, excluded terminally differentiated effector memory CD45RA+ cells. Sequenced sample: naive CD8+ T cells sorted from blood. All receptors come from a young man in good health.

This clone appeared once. CDR3 nucleotide sequence: TGTGCCAGCAGCACCCCTTTACTAGAGGGGGTGCTGGAGGCCGAGCAGTACTTC. This translates into CASSTPLLEGVLEAEQYF. The chain couples TRBV21-1 to TRBJ2-7; TRBD1 is taken as the D call from the table, unchecked against the DNA. TRBV21-1 is a recognized pseudogene. This CDR3 has 18 amino acids.

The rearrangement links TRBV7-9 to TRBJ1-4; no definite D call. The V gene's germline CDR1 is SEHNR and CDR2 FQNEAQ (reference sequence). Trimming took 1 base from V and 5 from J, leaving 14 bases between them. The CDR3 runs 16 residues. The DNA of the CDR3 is TGTGCCAGCAGCTTAGTAGAGGCGTCTGTCAATGAAAAACTGTTTTTT. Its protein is CASSLVEASVNEKLFF.

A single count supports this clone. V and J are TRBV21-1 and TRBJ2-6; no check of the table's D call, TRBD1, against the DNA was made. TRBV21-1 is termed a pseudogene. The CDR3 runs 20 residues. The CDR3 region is CASSKGWDRGDFSGANVLTF. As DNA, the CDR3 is TGTGCCAGCAGCAAAGGATGGGACAGGGGGGACTTCTCTGGGGCCAACGTCCTGACTTTC.

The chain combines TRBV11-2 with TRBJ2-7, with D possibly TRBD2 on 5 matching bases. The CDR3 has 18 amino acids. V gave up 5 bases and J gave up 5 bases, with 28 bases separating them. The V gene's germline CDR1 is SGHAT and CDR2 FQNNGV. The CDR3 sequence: CASSPFVSVAAAGDEQYF. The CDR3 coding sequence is TGTGCCAGCAGCCCTTTTGTTAGCGTCGCGGCTGCGGGCGACGAGCAGTACTTC.

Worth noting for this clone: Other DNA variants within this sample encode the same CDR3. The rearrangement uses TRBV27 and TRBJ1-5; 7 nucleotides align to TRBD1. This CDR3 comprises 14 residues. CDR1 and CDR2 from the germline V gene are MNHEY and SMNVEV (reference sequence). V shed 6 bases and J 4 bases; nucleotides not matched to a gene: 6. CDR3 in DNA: TGTGCCAGCAGCCCGGGACAGACTAATCAGCCCCAGCATTTT. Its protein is CASSPGQTNQPQHF.

Here the CDR3 reads CASSYTQTSHYEQYF. The CDR3 nucleotides read TGTGCCAGCAGTTACACCCAGACGAGCCACTACGAGCAGTACTTC. The chain recombines TRBV6-5 with TRBJ2-7; D is unclear. V lost 2 bases and J lost 3, with 14 bases in between. From germline, CDR1 is MNHEY and CDR2 SVGAGI. This CDR3 region has 15 residues.

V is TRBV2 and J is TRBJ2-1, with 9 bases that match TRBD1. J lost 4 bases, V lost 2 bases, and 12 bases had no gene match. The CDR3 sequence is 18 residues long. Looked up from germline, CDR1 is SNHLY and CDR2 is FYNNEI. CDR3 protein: CASSEYPKRTGDYNEQFF. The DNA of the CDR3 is TGTGCCAGCAGTGAATACCCCAAACGGACAGGGGATTACAATGAGCAGTTCTTC. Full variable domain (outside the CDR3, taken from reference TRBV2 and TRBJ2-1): EPEVTQTPSHQVTQMGQEVILRCVPISNHLYFYWYRQILGQKVEFLVSFYNNEISEKSEIFDDQFSVERPDGSNFTLKIRSTKLEDSAMYFCASSEYPKRTGDYNEQFFGPGTRLTVL.

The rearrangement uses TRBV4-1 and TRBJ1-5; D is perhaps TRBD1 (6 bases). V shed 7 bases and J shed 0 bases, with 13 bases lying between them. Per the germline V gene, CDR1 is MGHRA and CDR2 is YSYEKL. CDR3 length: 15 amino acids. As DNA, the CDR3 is TGCGCCAGCAAGGACAGTCCTTATAGCAATCAGCCCCAGCATTTT. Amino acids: CASKDSPYSNQPQHF.

CDR3 DNA sequence: TGCAGCGACCTAGCGGTTGGGCAGTTCTTC. Encoded protein: CSDLAVGQFF. The rearrangement joins TRBV29-1 to TRBJ2-1, with 7 bases identical to TRBD2. The V and J ends lost 7 bases and 12 bases, in that order; junction bases with no gene match: 6. CDR3 length: 10 residues. Germline CDR1 SQVTM, CDR2 ANQGSEA.

The CDR3 spells CACSGLAGSRAGVNEQFF. As DNA, the CDR3 is TGTGCCTGCTCGGGACTAGCGGGTTCCAGGGCCGGGGTGAATGAGCAGTTCTTC. The V call is TRBV30, the J call TRBJ2-1, with TRBD2 matching over 12 bases. The CDR3 has 18 residues. The germline CDR1 and CDR2 sequences are GTSNPN and SVGIG (reference sequence). Trimming removed 6 bases from V and 7 bases from J; junction bases left unmatched: 19.

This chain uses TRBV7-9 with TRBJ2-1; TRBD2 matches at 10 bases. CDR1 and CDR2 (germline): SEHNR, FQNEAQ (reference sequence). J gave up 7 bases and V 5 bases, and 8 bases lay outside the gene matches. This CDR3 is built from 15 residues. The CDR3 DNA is TGTGCCAGCAGCCCCCTAGCGGGAGCAAGAAATGAGCAGTTCTTC. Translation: CASSPLAGARNEQFF.

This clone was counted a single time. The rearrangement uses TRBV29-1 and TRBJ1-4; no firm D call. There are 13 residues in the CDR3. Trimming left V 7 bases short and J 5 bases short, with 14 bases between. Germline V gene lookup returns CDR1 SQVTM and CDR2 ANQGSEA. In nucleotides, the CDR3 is TGCAGCGGCTCCCCCGGTCCGAATGAAAAACTGTTTTTT. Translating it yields CSGSPGPNEKLFF.

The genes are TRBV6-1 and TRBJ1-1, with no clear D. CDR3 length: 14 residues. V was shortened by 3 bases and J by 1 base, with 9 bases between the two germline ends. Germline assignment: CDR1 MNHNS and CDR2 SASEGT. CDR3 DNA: TGTGCCAGCAGTGACGCAACCAGGAACACTGAAGCTTTCTTT. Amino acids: CASSDATRNTEAFF.

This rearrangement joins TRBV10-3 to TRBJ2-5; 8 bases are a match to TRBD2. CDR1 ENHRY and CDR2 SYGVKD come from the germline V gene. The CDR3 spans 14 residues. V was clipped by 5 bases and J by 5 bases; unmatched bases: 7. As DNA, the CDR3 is TGTGCCATCAGTACCGGGAGGGGACGGGAGACCCAGTACTTC. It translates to CAISTGRGRETQYF.

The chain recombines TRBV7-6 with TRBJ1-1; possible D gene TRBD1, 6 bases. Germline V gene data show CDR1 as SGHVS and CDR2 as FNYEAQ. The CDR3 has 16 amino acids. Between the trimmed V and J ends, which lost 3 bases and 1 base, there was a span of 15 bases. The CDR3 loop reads CASSLRLKGGNTEAFF. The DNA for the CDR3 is TGTGCCAGCAGCTTGAGGCTGAAAGGGGGGAACACTGAAGCTTTCTTT.

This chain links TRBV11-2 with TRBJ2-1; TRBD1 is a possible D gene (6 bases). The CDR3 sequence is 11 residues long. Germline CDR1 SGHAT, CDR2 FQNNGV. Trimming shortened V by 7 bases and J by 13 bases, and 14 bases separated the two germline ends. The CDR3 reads CASTSLGGQFF. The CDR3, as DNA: TGTGCCAGCACATCTCTAGGGGGACAGTTCTTC.